These 3 T cell receptor beta chains came from one sample sequenced in a study of blood T cell repertoires in COVID-19. The assay was immunoSEQ multiplex PCR, and TCRdb's table has in-frame clones only and misses some. The data hold fewer than 250,000 clones, with around nine tenths observed a single time. The sample was peripheral blood. The receptors originated from a woman aged 60-70 years who had recovered from COVID-19.

V usage is TRBV18 and J usage is TRBJ1-1; D gene ambiguous. The V end lost 3 bases, the J end lost 1 base, and 9 bases lay between the germline ends. Per germline, CDR1 KGHSH and CDR2 LQKENI. The CDR3 is 14 amino acids. The CDR3 sequence is CASSPEAPNTEAFF. The DNA for the CDR3 is TGTGCCAGCTCACCTGAGGCCCCGAACACTGAAGCTTTCTTT. The whole variable domain, remainder taken from reference TRBV18 and TRBJ1-1, is NAGVMQNPRHLVRRRGQEARLRCSPMKGHSHVYWYRQLPEEGLKFMVYLQKENIIDESGMPKERFSAEFPKEGPSILRIQQVVRGDSAAYFCASSPEAPNTEAFFGQGTRLTVV.

The rearrangement links TRBV9 to TRBJ2-2; the D is unclear. Trimming took 0 bases from V and 6 from J, leaving 9 bases between them. The CDR3 spans 14 residues. From germline, CDR1 is SGDLS and CDR2 YYNGEE. CDR3 in DNA: TGTGCCAGCAGCGTAGCGAGGTCCGCCGGGGAGCTGTTTTTT. Translation gives CASSVARSAGELFF.

The chain employs TRBV18 and TRBJ1-1; 10 nucleotides align to TRBD1. Germline lookup yields CDR1 KGHSH and CDR2 LQKENI. V shed 5 bases, J shed 7 bases, and the junction held 7 bases outside the gene matches. CDR3 length equals 14 residues. In DNA form, the CDR3 reads TGTGCCAGCTCATCCGGACAGGGGGAGGTTGAAGCTTTCTTT. This codes for CASSSGQGEVEAFF.